A single sample is the source of the 32 T cell receptor beta chains below, sequenced in a study of cytomegalovirus exposure and HLA in healthy donors (dated by TCRdb to about 2017). Library preparation employed the immunoSEQ multiplex PCR assay. For the multiplex PCR, a mixture combining 60 forward primers for TCR Vbeta segments and 13 reverse primers for TCR Jbeta segments was used. The table was pulled from immuneACCESS by TCRdb, which kept in-frame rearrangements only. Such tables lose some clones; where checked, under half of the loss comes from unresolved V genes, and the rest has no known cause. The table held for this sample gives about 200,000 clones. The ten largest clones represent 5.5% to 7.5% of the sample. The material sequenced was PBMCs. The receptors here all came from a man in his thirties or forties in good health and CMV-seronegative.

The rearrangement links TRBV5-6 to TRBJ2-7; D possibly corresponds to TRBD2 (6 bases). The germline V and J ends were trimmed by 1 base and 2 bases, with 13 bases remaining between them. Germline CDR1 SGHDT, CDR2 YYEEEE. There are 15 residues in the CDR3. The CDR3 DNA reads TGTGCCAGCAGCTTGCTCGCTAGCGCCACCTACGAGCAGTACTTC. Its protein product is CASSLLASATYEQYF.

The gene calls are TRBV19 and TRBJ2-5; the D gene is possibly TRBD2 (6 bases). The germline V and J ends were trimmed by 5 bases and 4 bases, with 11 bases remaining between them. CDR1 is LNHDA, CDR2 SQIVND, per germline (reference sequence). The length of the CDR3 is 13 residues. CDR3 sequence (DNA): TGTGCCAGTAGTCCCGCCGGGGGAGAGACCCAGTACTTC. Its protein product is CASSPAGGETQYF.

The V call is TRBV2, the J call TRBJ2-2; 9 nucleotides align to TRBD1. CDR1 is SNHLY and CDR2 is FYNNEI in the germline V gene. After removal of 7 bases from V and 6 bases from J, the junction contained 6 bases not matched to a gene. The CDR3 covers 14 residues. CDR3 sequence (DNA): TGTGCCAGCAAGGGACAGGGATGGGCCGGGGAGCTGTTTTTT. Its translation: CASKGQGWAGELFF. The full variable domain, in which reference TRBV2 and TRBJ2-2 provide the parts outside the CDR3, is EPEVTQTPSHQVTQMGQEVILRCVPISNHLYFYWYRQILGQKVEFLVSFYNNEISEKSEIFDDQFSVERPDGSNFTLKIRSTKLEDSAMYFCASKGQGWAGELFFGEGSRLTVL.

This chain connects TRBV2 to TRBJ2-1, with 11 bases that match TRBD2. The CDR3 has 16 amino acids. Germline V gives CDR1 SNHLY, CDR2 FYNNEI. V lost 7 bases, J lost 6 bases, and 11 bases stayed unmatched. In nucleotides, the CDR3 is TGTGCCAGCAACCTCCAGGGGACTAGCGGATTCAATGAGCAGTTCTTC. Translating it yields CASNLQGTSGFNEQFF.

This chain connects TRBV27 to TRBJ2-7, with TRBD1 matching 7 bases. CDR3 length: 13 residues. V lost 8 bases and J lost 3; bases outside the gene matches: 7. CDR1 is MNHEY and CDR2 is SMNVEV in the germline V gene (reference sequence). The CDR3 here is CASGRQGSYEQYF. CDR3 coding DNA: TGTGCCAGCGGGCGACAGGGAAGCTACGAGCAGTACTTC.

The CDR3 DNA reads as TGTGCCAGCAGCGTAGAAAGCGGGAGGGCCTACGAGCAGTACTTC. This codes for CASSVESGRAYEQYF. This chain links TRBV9 with TRBJ2-7; TRBD2 matches at 10 bases. CDR3 length equals 15 residues. Germline CDR1 SGDLS, CDR2 YYNGEE. V shed 0 bases and J 2 bases; nucleotides not matched to a gene: 2.

The chain is built from TRBV30 and TRBJ2-3; TRBD1 might be the D (6 bases). V gave up 5 bases and J gave up 4 bases, with 13 bases separating them. CDR1 and CDR2 (germline): GTSNPN, SVGIG (reference sequence). The CDR3 has 13 residues. Here the CDR3 reads CAWDEGGPDTQYF. CDR3 in DNA: TGTGCCTGGGATGAAGGGGGACCAGATACGCAGTATTTT.

The chain links TRBV10-3 to TRBJ1-5; tentative D call: TRBD1 (5 bases). V lost 10 bases to trimming and J lost 6 bases, with 16 bases between them. The CDR3 extends over 13 amino acids. The germline CDR1 and CDR2 sequences are ENHRY and SYGVKD. The CDR3 DNA follows: TGTGCCACCGGACGGGGGGTAAGTCAGCCCCAGCATTTT. This translates into CATGRGVSQPQHF.

The gene calls are TRBV9 and TRBJ2-5, with D possibly matching TRBD2 (5 bases). The J call may be mistaken, given a closer DNA end match to TRBJ2-7. Germline CDR1 is SGDLS and CDR2 is YYNGEE. The CDR3 sequence is 14 residues long. CDR3 DNA sequence: TGTGCCAGCAGCGTAACGCTAGCTGGGCACGAGCAGTACTTC. Translated: CASSVTLAGHEQYF.

The chain carries TRBV9 and TRBJ2-3; no definite D call. The CDR3 has 13 residues. Looked up from germline, CDR1 is SGDLS and CDR2 is YYNGEE. Trimming shortened V by 4 bases and J by 1 base, and 7 bases separated the two germline ends. The CDR3 here is CASSPQGTDTQYF. The CDR3 nucleotides read TGTGCCAGCAGCCCCCAGGGCACAGATACGCAGTATTTT. Looking up the rest from reference TRBV9 and TRBJ2-3 gives the full variable domain: DSGVTQTPKHLITATGQRVTLRCSPRSGDLSVYWYQQSLDQGLQFLIQYYNGEERAKGNILERFSAQQFPDLHSELNLSSLELGDSALYFCASSPQGTDTQYFGPGTRLTVL.

The rearrangement uses TRBV28 and TRBJ2-5; tentative D call: TRBD1 (5 bases). Per germline, CDR1 MDHEN and CDR2 SYDVKM. Trimming stripped 5 bases from V and 5 bases from J, with 12 bases between. The CDR3 runs 13 residues. For the CDR3, the DNA is TGTGCCAGCAGTGTCGCAGGGATTGAGACCCAGTACTTC. This gives the protein CASSVAGIETQYF.

The chain has TRBV6-1 and TRBJ1-2; the D gene is possibly TRBD1 (5 bases). Germline-derived CDR1 and CDR2 are MNHNS and SASEGT. V was shortened by 4 bases and J by 1 base, with 13 bases between the two germline ends. This CDR3 region has 15 residues. The CDR3 nucleotides are TGTGCCAGCAGTGTGGGAGGGGTCGTTAACTATGGCTACACCTTC. Protein sequence: CASSVGGVVNYGYTF.

For the CDR3, the DNA is TGTGCCAGCAGTTTTCGCGGGAACGGGTGGTTTTATCGCAATGAGCAGTTCTTC. Translating it yields CASSFRGNGWFYRNEQFF. The chain recombines TRBV27 with TRBJ2-1; a possible D gene is TRBD2 (6 bases). V was trimmed by 3 bases and J by 6 bases, leaving 24 bases between them. CDR3 length: 18 amino acids. Germline CDR1 MNHEY, CDR2 SMNVEV (reference sequence).

The chain couples TRBV5-4 to TRBJ1-4; the D gene is possibly TRBD1 (5 bases). Trimming removed 2 bases at V and 8 bases at J, with 13 bases between. Germline loops: CDR1 SGHNT, CDR2 YYREEE (reference sequence). The CDR3 has 14 amino acids. CDR3 DNA: TGTGCCAGCAGCTTCGGGGGGTTAAGAGAAAAACTGTTTTTT. It yields the protein CASSFGGLREKLFF.

The chain recombines TRBV30 with TRBJ2-3; 7 bases match TRBD1. CDR1 is GTSNPN and CDR2 is SVGIG in the germline V gene (reference sequence). This CDR3 has 16 amino acids. Losses at the gene ends were 1 base for V and 2 bases for J; bases not matched to a gene: 9. This CDR3 is CAWSAPGTADTDTQYF. The CDR3 nucleotides read TGTGCCTGGAGTGCTCCCGGGACAGCGGACACAGATACGCAGTATTTT. Variable domain in full (rest from reference TRBV30 and TRBJ2-3): SQTIHQWPATLVQPVGSPLSLECTVEGTSNPNLYWYRQAAGRGLQLLFYSVGIGQISSEVPQNLSASRPQDRQFILSSKKLLLSDSGFYLCAWSAPGTADTDTQYFGPGTRLTVL.

The chain employs TRBV6-5 and TRBJ2-5; the match to TRBD2 covers 9 bases. V shed 4 bases, J shed 1 base, and the junction held 4 bases outside the gene matches. Germline lookup yields CDR1 MNHEY and CDR2 SVGAGI. The CDR3 loop spans 15 amino acids. DNA of the CDR3: TGTGCCAGCAGTTGGCATAGCGGGAGCCAAGAGACCCAGTACTTC. Residues: CASSWHSGSQETQYF.

The chain couples TRBV13 to TRBJ1-1; D is undetermined. Trimming cost V 6 bases and J 3 bases, with 17 bases left between them. This CDR3 region has 15 residues. In germline, CDR1 is PRHDT, CDR2 FYEKMQ (reference sequence). CDR3 DNA: TGTGCCAGCAGTAAACGGTCGGGGAGGGACACTGAAGCTTTCTTT. The encoded protein is CASSKRSGRDTEAFF.

The rearrangement uses TRBV27 and TRBJ1-2; the D gene is possibly TRBD1 (6 bases). CDR1 MNHEY and CDR2 SMNVEV come from the germline V gene (reference sequence). V gave up 0 bases and J gave up 7 bases, with 15 bases separating them. CDR3 length: 15 residues. For the CDR3, the DNA is TGTGCCAGCAGTTTATCGGGGGCGGGGGAATCTGGCTACACCTTC. This codes for CASSLSGAGESGYTF.

The rearrangement uses TRBV5-4 and TRBJ2-7, with D possibly TRBD2 on 5 matching bases. Deletions cut 0 bases from V and 2 bases from J, with 6 bases between. The V gene's germline CDR1 is SGHNT and CDR2 YYREEE (reference sequence). The CDR3 totals 13 residues. This CDR3 reads CASSLAGTYEQYF. In DNA form, the CDR3 reads TGTGCCAGCAGCTTGGCGGGAACCTACGAGCAGTACTTC. The variable domain in full, completed from reference TRBV5-4 and TRBJ2-7, reads ETGVTQSPTHLIKTRGQQVTLRCSSQSGHNTVSWYQQALGQGPQFIFQYYREEENGRGNFPPRFSGLQFPNYSSELNVNALELDDSALYLCASSLAGTYEQYFGPGTRLTVT.

The chain links TRBV4-1 to TRBJ1-1; D call uncertain. The ends were cut back, 3 bases at V and 9 bases at J, with 23 bases in the middle. CDR3 size: 16 residues. Germline V gene lookup returns CDR1 MGHRA and CDR2 YSYEKL. The CDR3 region is CASSQSPLDEGRKAFF. CDR3 in DNA: TGCGCCAGCAGCCAGTCCCCTTTAGACGAGGGCCGAAAAGCTTTCTTT.

The chain recombines TRBV27 with TRBJ2-1, with 10 bases aligning to TRBD1. Looked up from germline, CDR1 is MNHEY and CDR2 is SMNVEV (reference sequence). The J segment lost 4 bases and the V segment lost 4 bases, leaving 7 bases of the junction unmatched. The CDR3 runs to 16 residues. CDR3 amino acids: CASSSSTGGAYNEQFF. The CDR3 DNA reads TGTGCCAGCAGTTCGTCGACAGGGGGCGCTTACAATGAGCAGTTCTTC.

The chain uses TRBV6-5 and TRBJ2-1, with TRBD2 identical over 7 bases. The CDR3 covers 11 residues. Germline CDR1 MNHEY, CDR2 SVGAGI. V was clipped by 2 bases and J by 15 bases; unmatched bases: 4. The CDR3, as DNA: TGTGCCAGCAGTTACCGCGGGAGTTCGTTCTTC. It specifies CASSYRGSSFF.

Comment on this clone: An end of the junction differs from the germline gene, which may be a read error. For the CDR3, the DNA is TGTGCCAGCTCGCCACGTCGGGACAGGAACACTGAAGCTTTCTTT. It is translated as CASSPRRDRNTEAFF. The genes are TRBV18 and TRBJ1-1, with 7 bases that match TRBD1. Germline CDR1 is KGHSH and CDR2 is LQKENI. This CDR3 has 15 residues.

The J gene is TRBJ2-7, the V gene TRBV5-4; TRBD2 matches 13 bases. The CDR3 is 15 residues long. V trimming: 0 bases; J trimming: 3 bases; junction bases outside the gene matches: 0. Germline V gene sequence: CDR1 SGHNT, CDR2 YYREEE (reference sequence). The CDR3, as DNA: TGTGCCAGCAGCTTGGGGACTAGCGGGAGCTACGAGCAGTACTTC. It translates to CASSLGTSGSYEQYF.

The chain carries TRBV19 and TRBJ2-1; a weak D match, TRBD1 (5 bases). The germline V and J ends were trimmed by 4 bases and 6 bases, with 10 bases remaining between them. Germline loops: CDR1 LNHDA, CDR2 SQIVND (reference sequence). The CDR3 extends over 13 amino acids. CDR3 sequence: CASSTQGGNEQFF. The CDR3 region has the DNA TGTGCCAGTAGTACCCAGGGCGGCAATGAGCAGTTCTTC.

V gene TRBV19 combines with J gene TRBJ1-6, with 7 bases aligning to TRBD1. V lost 6 bases, J lost 0 bases, and 2 bases stayed unmatched. The length of the CDR3 is 15 residues. Germline loops: CDR1 LNHDA, CDR2 SQIVND (reference sequence). The CDR3 sequence is CASSRQGSYNSPLHF. CDR3 nucleotide sequence: TGTGCCAGTAGCAGACAGGGCTCCTATAATTCACCCCTCCACTTT.

The J gene is TRBJ1-1, the V gene TRBV28, with D perhaps TRBD1 (6 bases). V was clipped by 5 bases and J by 2 bases, with 12 bases between them. The CDR3 extends over 14 amino acids. The germline V gene encodes CDR1 MDHEN and CDR2 SYDVKM. As DNA, the CDR3 is TGTGCCAGCAGTCCCGGGACATCCAACACTGAAGCTTTCTTT. Protein: CASSPGTSNTEAFF. The full variable domain, in which reference TRBV28 and TRBJ1-1 provide the parts outside the CDR3, is DVKVTQSSRYLVKRTGEKVFLECVQDMDHENMFWYRQDPGLGLRLIYFSYDVKMKEKGDIPEGYSVSREKKERFSLILESASTNQTSMYLCASSPGTSNTEAFFGQGTRLTVV.

This chain connects TRBV11-2 to TRBJ2-5; no clear D gene. CDR3 length equals 14 residues. V was shortened by 3 bases and J by 5 bases, with 13 bases between the two germline ends. Germline CDR1 SGHAT, CDR2 FQNNGV. The CDR3 spells CASSFQSGSETQYF. The CDR3 coding sequence is TGTGCCAGCAGCTTTCAGTCAGGTTCGGAGACCCAGTACTTC.

The J gene is TRBJ1-1, the V gene TRBV27; D gene uncertain. The CDR3 contains 16 residues. The ends were cut back, 6 bases at V and 4 bases at J, with 21 bases in the middle. The germline gives CDR1 MNHEY, CDR2 SMNVEV (reference sequence). Here the CDR3 reads CASSQQETFRGTEAFF. In nucleotides, the CDR3 is TGTGCCAGCAGCCAGCAAGAGACGTTTAGAGGCACTGAAGCTTTCTTT.

J is TRBJ1-5 and V is TRBV11-3; tentatively, D is TRBD1 (5 bases). The V gene lost 0 bases and the J gene lost 7 bases, with 10 bases spanning the gap. Germline CDR1 is SGHNT and CDR2 is YENEEA. The CDR3 length is 14 residues. CDR3 sequence reads: CASSLDGTNQPQHF. CDR3 nucleotides: TGTGCCAGCAGCTTAGACGGGACTAACCAGCCCCAGCATTTT.

The chain uses TRBV6-4 and TRBJ2-1, with 10 bases fitting TRBD2. The CDR3 is 15 amino acids. The J segment lost 6 bases and the V segment lost 6 bases, leaving 8 bases of the junction unmatched. Germline CDR1 and CDR2: MRHNA and SNTAGT. Here the CDR3 reads CASSQLAGVGNEQFF. The CDR3 region has the DNA TGTGCCAGCAGCCAGCTAGCGGGGGTTGGCAATGAGCAGTTCTTC.

J is TRBJ1-2 and V is TRBV4-1; TRBD1 aligns across 7 bases. Germline CDR1 and CDR2: MGHRA and YSYEKL. CDR3 length equals 13 residues. The junction had 5 bases not matched to a gene; V was cut back by 4 bases and J by 6 bases. The CDR3 nucleotides are TGCGCCAGCAGCCTTACAGGGGTAGATGGCTACACCTTC. Residues: CASSLTGVDGYTF.